These 22 T cell receptor beta chains were sequenced from one sample in a study of blood T cell repertoires in COVID-19. Clones were sequenced by immunoSEQ multiplex PCR, and TCRdb holds only the in-frame ones, with some missing. The table has about 250,000 clones, about 86% seen once. Source material: peripheral blood. Every receptor here comes from a man between 40 and 49 years old with active or convalescent COVID-19.

The V and J genes are TRBV7-9 and TRBJ2-1; D is undetermined. The germline gives CDR1 SEHNR, CDR2 FQNEAQ (reference sequence). The CDR3 runs to 15 residues. The ends were cut back, 0 bases at V and 8 bases at J, with 14 bases in the middle. CDR3 in DNA: TGTGCCAGCAGCTTAGCGCCCAGCGAGTTGGATGAGCAGTTCTTC. Its protein product is CASSLAPSELDEQFF.

V usage is TRBV6-5 and J usage is TRBJ1-1; D may be TRBD1 (5 bases). Germline CDR1 is MNHEY and CDR2 is SVGAGI. With 6 bases removed from V and 1 base from J, the gap between germline ends came to 15 bases. The CDR3 runs to 15 residues. CDR3 sequence: CASSDFLTGNTEAFF. The CDR3 coding sequence is TGTGCCAGCAGCGACTTCCTTACAGGGAACACTGAAGCTTTCTTT.

The J gene is TRBJ2-1, the V gene TRBV4-1; 9 bases agree with TRBD1. CDR1 and CDR2 from the germline V gene are MGHRA and YSYEKL. The V gene end was trimmed by 3 bases and the J gene end by 0 bases; junction bases not matched to a gene: 6. This CDR3 contains 17 residues. CDR3 region: CASSHLDRGDSYNEQFF. DNA of the CDR3: TGCGCCAGCAGCCACCTGGACAGGGGTGACTCCTACAATGAGCAGTTCTTC.

The genes are TRBV24-1 and TRBJ2-1; perhaps TRBD1 as D (5 bases). CDR1 is KGHDR and CDR2 is SFDVKD in the germline V gene. The germline V and J ends were trimmed by 4 bases and 10 bases, with 10 bases remaining between them. This CDR3 spans 12 amino acids. The CDR3 sequence is CATSDLGVEQFF. CDR3 nucleotide sequence: TGTGCCACCAGTGACCTAGGGGTCGAGCAGTTCTTC.

The J gene is TRBJ1-4, the V gene TRBV27; 9 bases agree with TRBD1. There are 18 residues in the CDR3. The trim removed 4 bases at V and 7 bases at J, leaving 16 bases unmatched. Germline CDR1 is MNHEY and CDR2 is SMNVEV (reference sequence). The CDR3, as DNA: TGTGCCAGCAGTTCCCTTGGGACAGGGTCTTTAAAGGGTGAAAAACTGTTTTTT. It is translated as CASSSLGTGSLKGEKLFF.

V usage is TRBV6-1 and J usage is TRBJ1-5; 8 nucleotides match TRBD1. Germline CDR1 MNHNS, CDR2 SASEGT. The CDR3 is 15 amino acids. J gave up 4 bases and V 3 bases, and 5 bases lay outside the gene matches. The CDR3 loop reads CASSEEDRANQPQHF. CDR3 nucleotide sequence: TGTGCCAGCAGTGAGGAGGACAGGGCTAATCAGCCCCAGCATTTT.

V is TRBV5-6 and J is TRBJ2-2, with D tentatively TRBD2 (5 bases). The germline CDR1 and CDR2 sequences are SGHDT and YYEEEE. This CDR3 spans 16 amino acids. The ends were cut back, 1 base at V and 5 bases at J, with 15 bases in the middle. The CDR3 region is CASSLLSGSGTGELFF. The CDR3 region has the DNA TGTGCCAGCAGCTTGCTCTCGGGGTCGGGTACCGGGGAGCTGTTTTTT.

A few counts support this clone. The chain combines TRBV2 with TRBJ1-5; 9 bases match TRBD1. Trimming removed 7 bases from V and 7 bases from J; junction bases left unmatched: 5. Germline values: CDR1 SNHLY, CDR2 FYNNEI. The CDR3 length is 13 residues. The CDR3 DNA is TGTGCCAGCACCGAGGACAGGGGCCAGCCCCAGCATTTT. Its translation is CASTEDRGQPQHF.

V usage is TRBV11-2 and J usage is TRBJ2-5; TRBD2 matches 7 bases. This CDR3 is built from 17 residues. Looked up from germline, CDR1 is SGHAT and CDR2 is FQNNGV. Trimming took 5 bases from V and 5 from J; bases not matched to a gene: 17. The CDR3 DNA sequence: TGTGCCAGCAGCGGAGGGCCTAGCGGAATTTTAATGGAGACCCAGTACTTC. This encodes CASSGGPSGILMETQYF.

The chain links TRBV6-4 to TRBJ2-2, with D possibly matching TRBD1 (5 bases). Germline assignment: CDR1 MRHNA and CDR2 SNTAGT. The CDR3 has 14 amino acids. With 11 bases removed from V and 0 bases from J, the gap between germline ends came to 13 bases. For the CDR3, the DNA is TGTGCCGCCAAGGGGCTAGCGAACACCGGGGAGCTGTTTTTT. Translating gives CAAKGLANTGELFF.

The chain employs TRBV19 and TRBJ1-5, with TRBD1 matching 7 bases. The CDR3 has 14 residues. Unmatched junction bases numbered 8, after V lost 8 bases and J lost 4 bases. CDR1 and CDR2 (germline): LNHDA, SQIVND (reference sequence). This CDR3 is CASSVGGKNQPQHF. In DNA, the CDR3 is TGTGCCAGTTCTGTAGGGGGCAAAAATCAGCCCCAGCATTTT.

The J gene is TRBJ1-2, the V gene TRBV18; 7 positions match TRBD1. The germline V gene has CDR1 KGHSH and CDR2 LQKENI. The CDR3 runs to 14 residues. J lost 4 bases, V lost 3 bases, and 5 bases had no gene match. In DNA, the CDR3 is TGTGCCAGCTCACCCGGGACAGATTCCTATGGCTACACCTTC. It translates to CASSPGTDSYGYTF. Full variable domain (outside the CDR3, taken from reference TRBV18 and TRBJ1-2): NAGVMQNPRHLVRRRGQEARLRCSPMKGHSHVYWYRQLPEEGLKFMVYLQKENIIDESGMPKERFSAEFPKEGPSILRIQQVVRGDSAAYFCASSPGTDSYGYTFGSGTRLTVV.

This chain joins TRBV3-1 (or the pseudogene TRBV3-2) and TRBJ1-5; D is undetermined. Germline loops: CDR1 LGHDT, CDR2 YNNKEL (reference sequence). This CDR3 has 13 residues. V lost 2 bases, J lost 2 bases, and 4 bases lay in between. The CDR3 coding sequence is TGTGCCAGCAGCCAAAGAGGCAATCAGCCCCAGCATTTT. Protein: CASSQRGNQPQHF.

The chain recombines TRBV6-5 with TRBJ2-7; TRBD1 might be the D (6 bases). Trimming cost V 7 bases and J 2 bases, with 15 bases left between them. This CDR3 spans 14 amino acids. CDR1 is MNHEY and CDR2 is SVGAGI in the germline V gene. CDR3 DNA sequence: TGTGCCAGCAAGCCGGGACAATTAACCTACGAGCAGTACTTC. Amino acid sequence: CASKPGQLTYEQYF.

The V call is TRBV9, the J call TRBJ2-3, with 7 nucleotides matching TRBD2. The CDR3 has 18 amino acids. With 2 bases clipped from V and 2 bases from J, the junction kept 14 bases outside the gene matches. Looked up from germline, CDR1 is SGDLS and CDR2 is YYNGEE. CDR3 region: CASSVPSGALFFTDTQYF. The CDR3 coding sequence is TGTGCCAGCAGCGTCCCTAGCGGAGCCTTGTTCTTCACAGATACGCAGTATTTT.

This chain connects TRBV5-1 to TRBJ2-2, with 8 nucleotides matching TRBD1. Germline trimming cut 4 bases from V and 5 bases from J; bases unmatched to any gene: 13. The germline V gene has CDR1 SGHRS and CDR2 YFSETQ. CDR3 length: 17 residues. CDR3 region: CASSPNTVDRETGELFF. The CDR3 DNA reads as TGCGCCAGCAGCCCCAACACAGTGGACAGGGAGACCGGGGAGCTGTTTTTT.

The chain has TRBV19 and TRBJ1-4; weak D call: TRBD1 (6 bases). CDR1 is LNHDA and CDR2 is SQIVND in the germline V gene (reference sequence). CDR3 length: 15 residues. Trimming pared 5 bases from V and 8 bases from J, leaving 18 bases between. CDR3 sequence reads: CASSALQGGREKLFF. The CDR3 DNA sequence: TGTGCCAGTAGTGCCCTACAGGGTGGTCGAGAAAAACTGTTTTTT. The variable domain in full, with the rest retrieved from reference TRBV19 and TRBJ1-4, is DGGITQSPKYLFRKEGQNVTLSCEQNLNHDAMYWYRQDPGQGLRLIYYSQIVNDFQKGDIAEGYSVSREKKESFPLTVTSAQKNPTAFYLCASSALQGGREKLFFGSGTQLSVL.

This sequence joins TRBV6-1 and TRBJ1-1; D remains unclear. Germline assignment: CDR1 MNHNS and CDR2 SASEGT. V lost 2 bases and J lost 2, with 12 bases in between. This CDR3 region has 15 residues. The CDR3 region is CASSEYFRGNTEAFF. CDR3 nucleotide sequence: TGTGCCAGCAGTGAATATTTTCGGGGAAACACTGAAGCTTTCTTT.

V is TRBV5-5 and J is TRBJ2-1, with 10 bases matching TRBD2. The CDR3 sequence is 18 residues long. Germline V CDR1 and CDR2: SGHKS, YYEKEE (reference sequence). With 4 bases clipped from V and 5 bases from J, the junction kept 15 bases outside the gene matches. The CDR3 sequence is CASSPRFVLAGVHNEQFF. The CDR3 DNA sequence: TGTGCCAGCAGCCCCCGGTTTGTGCTAGCGGGAGTACACAATGAGCAGTTCTTC. Variable domain in full (rest from reference TRBV5-5 and TRBJ2-1): DAGVTQSPTHLIKTRGQQVTLRCSPISGHKSVSWYQQVLGQGPQFIFQYYEKEERGRGNFPDRFSARQFPNYSSELNVNALLLGDSALYLCASSPRFVLAGVHNEQFFGPGTRLTVL.

The chain uses TRBV2 and TRBJ1-5; no reliable D call. The CDR3 length is 13 residues. The V gene lost 7 bases and the J gene lost 3 bases, with 10 bases spanning the gap. The germline gives CDR1 SNHLY, CDR2 FYNNEI. In DNA form, the CDR3 reads TGTGCCAGCACCGCGGCCATCAATCAGCCCCAGCATTTT. Translation gives CASTAAINQPQHF.

The rearrangement uses TRBV4-1 and TRBJ2-1, with 10 bases lining up with TRBD2. Germline V gives CDR1 MGHRA, CDR2 YSYEKL. The V gene end was trimmed by 3 bases and the J gene end by 8 bases; junction bases not matched to a gene: 4. The CDR3 has 14 residues. Here the CDR3 reads CASSHPGLADEQFF. The CDR3 DNA reads TGCGCCAGCAGCCATCCCGGACTAGCGGATGAGCAGTTCTTC.

This CDR3 reads CASSLTGDTQYF. The CDR3 DNA reads as TGTGCCAGCAGTCTCACAGGGGATACGCAGTATTTT. V gene TRBV2 combines with J gene TRBJ2-3, with D tentatively TRBD1 (6 bases). Between the trimmed V and J ends, which lost 5 bases and 6 bases, there was a span of 9 bases. In germline, CDR1 is SNHLY, CDR2 FYNNEI. The CDR3 has 12 residues.